Listed below are T cell receptor beta chains from one sample, sequenced in a study of blood T cell repertoires in COVID-19. TCRdb's table, derived via immunoSEQ multiplex PCR, lists solely in-frame clones and lacks some. The data show about 210,000 clones, with 92% seen just once and around 1.2% held by the top ten. Sequencing input: peripheral blood. Source of these receptors: a man aged 30 to 45 with acute or convalescent COVID-19. Both conserved end residues are part of each CDR3. The order of the fields is clone size, D gene, V gene, J gene, CDR3 DNA, CDR3 protein. A D gene is named only where the DNA matches it firmly. Only part of the rows carry a size: once, few, many, or a class if the clone is expanded.

size: -; D: -; V: TRBV3-1/TRBV3-2; J: TRBJ1-2; DNA: TGTGCCAGCAGCCAAGAGGGCAGGAACTATGGCTACACCTTC; CDR3: CASSQEGRNYGYTF
size: -; D: -; V: TRBV2; J: TRBJ2-4; DNA: TGTGCCAGCAGTGAACGTACAGGGAAAAACATTCAGTACTTC; CDR3: CASSERTGKNIQYF
size: once; D: -; V: TRBV27; J: TRBJ2-1; DNA: TGTGCCAGCAGTTTCGGTACCCCTAGGGAGAATGAGCAGTTCTTC; CDR3: CASSFGTPRENEQFF
size: -; D: TRBD1; V: TRBV3-1/TRBV3-2; J: TRBJ2-7; DNA: TGTGCCAGCAGCCACTCCGGGACAGCCTACGAGCAGTACTTC; CDR3: CASSHSGTAYEQYF
size: -; D: -; V: TRBV2; J: TRBJ1-5; DNA: TGTGCCAGTGTGGGGAGTAATCAGCCCCAGCATTTT; CDR3: CASVGSNQPQHF
size: -; D: -; V: TRBV24-1; J: TRBJ2-1; DNA: TGTGCCACCAGTGACCCAGGACAACTCAATGAGCAGTTCTTC; CDR3: CATSDPGQLNEQFF
size: -; D: TRBD1; V: TRBV5-1; J: TRBJ2-2; DNA: TGCGCCAGCAGCATCGGACAGGGGAACACCGGGGAGCTGTTTTTT; CDR3: CASSIGQGNTGELFF
size: -; D: TRBD1; V: TRBV28; J: TRBJ2-6; DNA: TGTGCCAGCAGTCACGGGACAGGGGGCTCTGGGGCCAACGTCCTGACTTTC; CDR3: CASSHGTGGSGANVLTF
size: -; D: TRBD2; V: TRBV29-1; J: TRBJ2-7; DNA: TGCAGCGTCCGGGGGGAGAAAAGCTCCTACGAGCAGTACTTC; CDR3: CSVRGEKSSYEQYF
size: -; D: -; V: TRBV5-4; J: TRBJ2-1; DNA: TGTGCCAGCAGCAAACTAATGGGGAGGAACTCCTACAATGAGCAGTTCTTC; CDR3: CASSKLMGRNSYNEQFF
size: -; D: -; V: TRBV27; J: TRBJ2-2; DNA: TGTGCCAGCAGTCCACTACTTGGACAGTTCACCGGGGAGCTGTTTTTT; CDR3: CASSPLLGQFTGELFF
size: -; D: -; V: TRBV28; J: TRBJ1-6; DNA: TGTGCCAGCAAGGAGTATCAATCACCCCTCCACTTT; CDR3: CASKEYQSPLHF